The clone carrying this T cell receptor (beta chain) was detected only once. Its antigen is not known. This sample is part of a study of brain T cells in children with intractable seizures. Assay used: immunoSEQ multiplex PCR; TCRdb lists only in-frame clones, some missing. The sample records about 320,000 clones, more than 85% being singletons. Germline V gene sequence: CDR1 MDHEN, CDR2 SYDVKM. This CDR3 is 12 amino acids long. The germline V and J ends were trimmed by 9 bases and 4 bases, with 7 bases remaining between them. Whole-study findings and limits: Pre- and post-surgery blood differed in depth, so pre-surgery absences may be undersampling.

Indicated time point: blood from clinic visit 5 months post-surgery; TSC patient then seizure free. The sequenced cases were selected for having the highest brain T cell transcript signatures. The clonotype was recovered from a boy in the first two years of life with tuberous sclerosis and intractable seizures. The chain carries TRBV28 and TRBJ2-6; D not certain. The specimen comprised peripheral blood, sampled 5 to 6 months after surgery. The CDR3 sequence is CASGLGANVLTF. The CDR3, as DNA: TGTGCCAGTGGGTTAGGGGCCAACGTCCTGACTTTC.